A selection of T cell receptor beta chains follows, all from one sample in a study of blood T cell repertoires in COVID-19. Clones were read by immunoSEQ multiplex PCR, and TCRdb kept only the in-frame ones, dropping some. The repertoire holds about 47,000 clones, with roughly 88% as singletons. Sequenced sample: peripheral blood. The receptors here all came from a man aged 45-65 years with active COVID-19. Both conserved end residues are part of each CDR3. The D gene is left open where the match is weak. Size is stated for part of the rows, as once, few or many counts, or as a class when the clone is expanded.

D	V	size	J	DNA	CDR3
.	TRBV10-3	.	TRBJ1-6	TGTGCCATCAGTGATGGGGGCGGACCCCTCCACTTT	CAISDGGGPLHF
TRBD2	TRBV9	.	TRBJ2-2	TGTGCCAGCAGCAGTGGACTAGCGGGAGGGCCTAGGGAGCTGTTTTTT	CASSSGLAGGPRELFF
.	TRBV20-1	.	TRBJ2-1	TGCAGTGCCGCAGACTCGGGTGAGCAGTTCTTC	CSAADSGEQFF
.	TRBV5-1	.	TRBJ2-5	TGCGCCAGCAGCTTCGGTTTACAGCAAGAGACCCAGTACTTC	CASSFGLQQETQYF
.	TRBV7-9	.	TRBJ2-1	TGTGCCAGCACCAGTATTTGGGACTCCTCCGTCAGAGAGCAGTTCTTC	CASTSIWDSSVREQFF
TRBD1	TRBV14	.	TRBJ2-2	TGTGCCAGCAGCCAGACAGGGTTGGACGGGGAGCTGTTTTTT	CASSQTGLDGELFF
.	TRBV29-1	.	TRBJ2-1	TGCAGCGTTGAAGAGAGCGGATCCTACAATGAGCAGTTCTTC	CSVEESGSYNEQFF
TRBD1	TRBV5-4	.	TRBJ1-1	TGTGCCAGCAGTCCTACAGGGGGCAGTTTGAACACTGAAGCTTTCTTT	CASSPTGGSLNTEAFF
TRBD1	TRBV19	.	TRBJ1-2	TGTGCCACCCAGACCAGGACAGGGGGCTTTGGCTACACCTTC	CATQTRTGGFGYTF
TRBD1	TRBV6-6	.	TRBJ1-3	TGTGCCAGCACCCCAGGGGGACAGCTAACATTATATTTT	CASTPGGQLTLYF
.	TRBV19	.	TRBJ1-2	TGTGCCAGTAGTATAGATACTAGCTATGGCTACACCTTC	CASSIDTSYGYTF
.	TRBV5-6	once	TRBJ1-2	TGTGCCAGCAGCTTGAGCGGGCGCAGGGGCTACACCTTC	CASSLSGRRGYTF
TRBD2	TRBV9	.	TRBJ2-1	TGTGCCAGCAGCCCTGGACTAGCGGCCGACAATGAGCAGTTCTTC	CASSPGLAADNEQFF
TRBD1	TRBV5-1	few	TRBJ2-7	TGCGCCAGCAGGCCTGGGACAGGTGTCCCCTACGAGCAGTACTTC	CASRPGTGVPYEQYF
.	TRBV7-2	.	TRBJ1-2	TGTGCCAGCAGCTTATCGAGGGTGGGTGGCTACACCTTC	CASSLSRVGGYTF
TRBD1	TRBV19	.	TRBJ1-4	TGTGCCAGTAGTTTTCAGGGGGCGGACGAAAAACTGTTTTTT	CASSFQGADEKLFF
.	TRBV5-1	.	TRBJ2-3	TGCGCCAGCAGCATAGGACAGACAGCCCTCACAGATACGCAGTATTTT	CASSIGQTALTDTQYF
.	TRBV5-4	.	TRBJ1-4	TGTGCCAGCAGCTCCAAACAGGGTAAAGAAAAACTGTTTTTT	CASSSKQGKEKLFF
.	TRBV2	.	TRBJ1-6	TGTGCCAGCAGTGAAAGGCGGGGGAGGGCCCTCCACTTT	CASSERRGRALHF
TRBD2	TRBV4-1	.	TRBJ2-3	TGCGCCAGCAGCCAAGATCAAAGCGGGAGGGCGGCGGGAGATACGCAGTATTTT	CASSQDQSGRAAGDTQYF
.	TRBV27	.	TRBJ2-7	TGTGCCAGCAGTTTAGGGAGAACCTACGAGCAGTACTTC	CASSLGRTYEQYF
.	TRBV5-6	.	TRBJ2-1	TGTGCCAGCAGCTTCGGTACGGGGGAGAGTGGCAATGAGCAGTTCTTC	CASSFGTGESGNEQFF